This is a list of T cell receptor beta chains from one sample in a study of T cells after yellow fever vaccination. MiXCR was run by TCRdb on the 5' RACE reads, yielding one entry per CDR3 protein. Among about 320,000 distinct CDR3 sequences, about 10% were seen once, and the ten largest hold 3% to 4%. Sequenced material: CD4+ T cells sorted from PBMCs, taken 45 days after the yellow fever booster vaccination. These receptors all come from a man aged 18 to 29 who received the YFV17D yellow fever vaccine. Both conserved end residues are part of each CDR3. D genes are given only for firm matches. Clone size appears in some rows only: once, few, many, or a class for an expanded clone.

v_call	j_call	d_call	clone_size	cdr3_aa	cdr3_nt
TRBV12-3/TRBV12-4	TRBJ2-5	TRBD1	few	CASSTIDRGQETQYF	TGTGCCAGCAGCACGATAGACAGGGGCCAAGAGACCCAGTACTTC
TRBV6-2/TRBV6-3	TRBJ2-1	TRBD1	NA	CASTRHRGDEQFF	TGTGCCAGCACACGCCACAGGGGGGATGAGCAGTTCTTC
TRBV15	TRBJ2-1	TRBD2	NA	CATSWRGRDNEQFF	TGTGCCACCAGCTGGCGGGGGAGAGACAATGAGCAGTTCTTC
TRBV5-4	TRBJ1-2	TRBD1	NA	CASSSTDRGGYTF	TGTGCCAGCAGCTCGACCGACAGGGGTGGCTACACCTTC
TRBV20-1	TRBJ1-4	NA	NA	CSANRVTNEKLFF	TGCAGTGCCAACAGGGTAACTAATGAAAAACTGTTTTTT
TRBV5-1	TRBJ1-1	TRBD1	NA	CASSLTGGDGTEAFF	TGCGCCAGCAGCTTGACAGGGGGTGACGGCACTGAAGCTTTCTTT
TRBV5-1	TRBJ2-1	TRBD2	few	CASSPLGLAGREQFF	TGCGCCAGCAGCCCCCTCGGACTAGCGGGGCGGGAGCAGTTCTTC
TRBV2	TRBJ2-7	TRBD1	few	CASKDRYTSYEQYF	TGTGCCAGCAAGGACAGGTACACCTCCTACGAGCAGTACTTC
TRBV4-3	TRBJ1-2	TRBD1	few	CASSQGDRGEGGYTF	TGCGCCAGCAGCCAAGGGGACAGGGGAGAGGGAGGCTACACCTTC
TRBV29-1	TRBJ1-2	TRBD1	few	CSVTDRARYGYTF	TGCAGCGTAACGGACAGGGCTCGCTATGGCTACACCTTC
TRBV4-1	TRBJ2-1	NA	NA	CASSQIGARDRLF	TGCGCCAGCAGCCAAATCGGGGCTAGGGACCGGCTCTTC
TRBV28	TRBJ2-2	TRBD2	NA	CASSPGIGEGTGELFF	TGTGCCAGCAGTCCCGGAATTGGGGAGGGCACCGGGGAGCTGTTTTTT
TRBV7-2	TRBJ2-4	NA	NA	CASSPRAGTGDIQYF	TGTGCCAGCAGCCCCCGAGCGGGTACTGGGGACATTCAGTACTTC
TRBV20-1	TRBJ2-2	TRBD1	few	CSARTGNTGELFF	TGCAGTGCTCGGACAGGGAACACCGGGGAGCTGTTTTTT
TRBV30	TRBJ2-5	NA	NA	CAWSGAQETQYF	TGTGCCTGGAGTGGAGCTCAGGAGACCCAGTACTTC
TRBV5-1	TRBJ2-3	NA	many	CASSLTPPTDTQYF	TGCGCCAGCAGCCTGACCCCCCCCACAGATACGCAGTATTTT
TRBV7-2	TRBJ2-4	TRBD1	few	CASSTPGQQYF	TGTGCCAGCAGCACCCCGGGACAGCAGTACTTC
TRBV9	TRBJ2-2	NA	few	CASSGTGFNGELFF	TGTGCCAGCAGCGGTACAGGGTTTAACGGGGAGCTGTTTTTT
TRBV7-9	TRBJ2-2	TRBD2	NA	CASSFSGGHTGELFF	TGTGCCAGCAGCTTCAGCGGGGGCCACACCGGGGAGCTGTTTTTT
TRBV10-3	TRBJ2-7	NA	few	CAIAPRDPSYEQYF	TGTGCCATCGCACCCCGGGACCCATCCTACGAGCAGTACTTC
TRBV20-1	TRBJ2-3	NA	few	CSATEGVTDTQYF	TGCAGTGCTACTGAGGGGGTTACAGATACGCAGTATTTT
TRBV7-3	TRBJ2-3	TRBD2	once	CASSLRGDTDTQYF	TGTGCCAGCAGCTTACGGGGGGACACAGATACGCAGTATTTT
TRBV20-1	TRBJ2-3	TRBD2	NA	CSAELAGMQYF	TGCAGTGCTGAGCTAGCGGGGATGCAGTATTTT
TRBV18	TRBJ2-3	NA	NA	CASSLSDTDTQYF	TGTGCCAGCTCATTGTCCGACACAGATACGCAGTATTTT
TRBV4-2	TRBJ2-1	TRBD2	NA	CASSQELAGGYDEQFF	TGTGCCAGCAGCCAAGAACTAGCGGGTGGGTACGATGAGCAGTTCTTC
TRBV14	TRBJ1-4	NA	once	CASSRGPSEKLFF	TGTGCCAGCAGCCGTGGACCCAGTGAAAAACTGTTTTTT
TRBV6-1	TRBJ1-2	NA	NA	CASSEVGVGGYTF	TGTGCCAGCAGTGAAGTAGGGGTTGGTGGCTACACCTTC